This is a list of T cell receptor beta chains from one sample in a study of blood T cell repertoires in COVID-19. Measured with immunoSEQ multiplex PCR; TCRdb has only the in-frame clones, and not every one. The sample consists of 120,000 to 150,000 clones, around nine tenths of them appearing once. The specimen sequenced was peripheral blood. These receptors were obtained from a woman between 55 and 75 years old with acute or convalescent COVID-19. The CDR3 runs from the conserved cysteine through the conserved F or W. The D gene is left open where the match is weak. A row's size may be missing; if present it is once, few, many or a size class.

size,D,V,J,CDR3,DNA
-,TRBD1,TRBV10-1,TRBJ1-2,CASSERDRVVYGYTF,TGCGCCAGCAGTGAGCGGGACAGGGTAGTCTATGGCTACACCTTC
once,-,TRBV6-5,TRBJ2-3,CASSLSGADTQYF,TGTGCCAGCAGCCTAAGCGGTGCAGATACGCAGTATTTT
-,-,TRBV3-1/TRBV3-2,TRBJ2-7,CASSQSSRVSEQYF,TGTGCCAGCAGCCAATCGAGCAGGGTGAGCGAGCAGTACTTC
once,-,TRBV30,TRBJ2-5,CAWSAPGGTQYF,TGTGCCTGGAGTGCCCCCGGCGGGACCCAGTACTTC
few,TRBD1,TRBV28,TRBJ1-2,CAVRGDRVVSYGYTF,TGTGCCGTGAGAGGGGACAGGGTAGTATCCTATGGCTACACCTTC
-,-,TRBV12-5,TRBJ2-1,CASGRSGGYEQFF,TGTGCTAGTGGTCGAAGTGGAGGGTATGAGCAGTTCTTC
few,-,TRBV19,TRBJ2-2,CASSIWRGRTGELFF,TGTGCCAGTAGTATATGGCGGGGTCGCACCGGGGAGCTGTTTTTT
-,-,TRBV7-9,TRBJ1-2,CASSPHSGAVGYGYTF,TGTGCCAGCAGCCCTCACAGTGGGGCAGTTGGTTATGGCTACACCTTC
-,-,TRBV5-4,TRBJ1-2,CASSLEGVQGYNYGYTF,TGTGCCAGCAGCTTGGAAGGGGTCCAGGGTTATAACTATGGCTACACCTTC
-,-,TRBV5-1,TRBJ1-1,CASRSEGFMNTEAFF,TGCGCCAGCCGCTCCGAGGGCTTTATGAACACTGAAGCTTTCTTT
-,TRBD1,TRBV27,TRBJ1-6,CASSLWQGAPSPLHF,TGTGCCAGCAGTTTATGGCAGGGGGCCCCTTCACCCCTCCACTTT
-,-,TRBV29-1,TRBJ2-7,CSVRRADRYEQYF,TGCAGCGTCAGGAGGGCAGACCGCTACGAGCAGTACTTC
-,TRBD2,TRBV7-9,TRBJ2-3,CASSIGTSVDTQYF,TGTGCCAGCAGCATCGGGACTAGTGTAGATACGCAGTATTTT
-,-,TRBV6-7,TRBJ2-7,CASSYQDRLPGEQYF,TGTGCCAGCAGTTACCAGGACAGATTACCAGGAGAGCAGTACTTC
once,-,TRBV7-3,TRBJ2-7,CASRPDYNSYEQYF,TGTGCCAGCAGACCAGACTATAACTCCTACGAGCAGTACTTC
-,TRBD2,TRBV18,TRBJ2-1,CASSPAGGPSEQFF,TGTGCCAGCTCACCGGCGGGGGGGCCGAGTGAGCAGTTCTTC
few,-,TRBV28,TRBJ1-6,CASSFGGTGNSPLHF,TGTGCCAGCAGTTTCGGGGGGACTGGTAATTCACCCCTCCACTTT
-,TRBD2,TRBV7-8,TRBJ2-3,CASSPLAGATDTQYF,TGTGCCAGCAGCCCTCTAGCGGGGGCAACAGATACGCAGTATTTT
-,TRBD2,TRBV4-3,TRBJ2-3,CASSQEIGTSGGVRDTQYF,TGCGCCAGCAGCCAAGAGATCGGGACTAGCGGGGGGGTAAGGGATACGCAGTATTTT
-,TRBD1,TRBV12-3/TRBV12-4,TRBJ2-7,CASRPTGGNEQYF,TGTGCCAGCAGGCCGACAGGGGGCAACGAGCAGTACTTC
-,-,TRBV27,TRBJ2-1,CASSPQAQNYNEQFF,TGTGCCAGCAGCCCACAGGCCCAGAACTACAATGAGCAGTTCTTC
-,-,TRBV18,TRBJ1-5,CASSPTGSVNQPQHF,TGTGCCAGCTCACCTACAGGGAGCGTAAATCAGCCCCAGCATTTT
-,-,TRBV2,TRBJ2-6,CATSDRFLSGANVLTF,TGTGCCACCTCCGACAGGTTCCTCTCTGGGGCCAACGTCCTGACTTTC
-,-,TRBV7-2,TRBJ2-1,CASSLLSSNEQFF,TGTGCCAGCAGCTTACTATCATCCAATGAGCAGTTCTTC
-,TRBD1,TRBV29-1,TRBJ2-3,CSSQGQLEATDTQYF,TGCAGCTCCCAGGGACAGCTAGAAGCCACAGATACGCAGTATTTT
-,-,TRBV29-1,TRBJ1-1,CSVPQGTPEAAFF,TGCAGCGTCCCGCAGGGAACCCCCGAAGCGGCTTTCTTT
-,-,TRBV7-2,TRBJ1-1,CASSRPGSTEAFF,TGTGCCAGCAGCAGGCCCGGGTCCACTGAAGCTTTCTTT
few,-,TRBV27,TRBJ2-3,CASSLSLATDTQYF,TGTGCCAGCAGTTTATCCCTAGCAACAGATACGCAGTATTTT
-,TRBD1,TRBV7-9,TRBJ1-5,CASSLDRGPYSNQPQHF,TGTGCCAGCAGCTTAGACAGGGGGCCTTATAGCAATCAGCCCCAGCATTTT
-,-,TRBV7-3,TRBJ1-1,CASSTQSGVNTEAFF,TGTGCCAGCAGCACACAGTCGGGGGTGAACACTGAAGCTTTCTTT
-,TRBD1,TRBV28,TRBJ2-7,CASSSVVGQNYEQYF,TGTGCCAGCAGTTCCGTCGTGGGACAGAACTACGAGCAGTACTTC
few,-,TRBV7-2,TRBJ1-1,CASSARVDAFF,TGTGCCAGCAGCGCCAGGGTGGATGCTTTCTTT
-,-,TRBV5-8,TRBJ1-6,CASSFGDRGSPLHF,TGTGCCAGCAGCTTTGGCGACAGAGGCTCACCCCTCCACTTT
-,-,TRBV7-2,TRBJ2-5,CASSLNTGMETQYF,TGTGCCAGCAGCTTAAATACAGGGATGGAGACCCAGTACTTC
-,-,TRBV6-6,TRBJ1-1,CASSYSYAFEAFF,TGTGCCAGCAGTTACTCGTATGCGTTCGAAGCTTTCTTT
-,TRBD2,TRBV24-1,TRBJ2-7,CATSSTSGVYEQYF,TGTGCCACCAGTAGCACTAGCGGGGTGTACGAGCAGTACTTC
-,TRBD1,TRBV7-2,TRBJ2-7,CASSSRQGSPHEQYF,TGTGCCAGCAGCTCCCGACAGGGATCACCCCACGAGCAGTACTTC
-,-,TRBV6-5,TRBJ1-3,CASSYHTNPSGNTIYF,TGTGCCAGCAGTTACCACACCAACCCATCTGGAAACACCATATATTTT
-,TRBD1,TRBV2,TRBJ1-6,CASRGTGTENSPLHF,TGTGCCAGCAGGGGGACAGGGACGGAGAATTCACCCCTCCACTTT
once,TRBD1,TRBV19,TRBJ1-2,CASSIGTGGTYGYTF,TGTGCCAGTAGTATAGGGACAGGGGGGACCTATGGCTACACCTTC
-,TRBD1,TRBV7-2,TRBJ1-2,CASSPPYPGQGGDGYTF,TGTGCCAGCAGCCCTCCATACCCGGGACAGGGGGGGGATGGCTACACCTTC
-,-,TRBV7-3,TRBJ2-5,CASSRSVQETQYF,TGTGCCAGCAGTCGGAGCGTCCAAGAGACCCAGTACTTC
-,-,TRBV19,TRBJ2-4,CASGEAKNIQYF,TGTGCCAGTGGGGAGGCCAAAAACATTCAGTACTTC
-,-,TRBV10-3,TRBJ2-7,CAIRDIFYEQYF,TGTGCCATCAGGGACATCTTCTACGAGCAGTACTTC
few,-,TRBV4-1,TRBJ1-1,CASSQGNTEAFF,TGCGCCAGTTCCCAGGGGAACACTGAAGCTTTCTTT
-,TRBD1,TRBV6-2/TRBV6-3,TRBJ1-1,CASSSSLDRVNTEAFF,TGTGCCAGCAGTTCGAGCTTGGACAGGGTTAACACTGAAGCTTTCTTT
once,-,TRBV19,TRBJ2-5,CASSRTGNQETQYF,TGTGCCAGTAGCCGTACAGGGAACCAAGAGACCCAGTACTTC
-,TRBD1,TRBV19,TRBJ2-5,CASTPLGTGGETQYF,TGTGCCAGTACCCCACTCGGGACAGGGGGAGAGACCCAGTACTTC
-,TRBD1,TRBV7-2,TRBJ1-1,CASSLVGQPNTEAFF,TGTGCCAGCAGCTTGGTGGGACAGCCGAACACTGAAGCTTTCTTT
once,TRBD1,TRBV9,TRBJ1-1,CASTRGDRGTEAFF,TGTGCCAGCACGCGGGGGGACAGGGGAACTGAAGCTTTCTTT
once,TRBD1,TRBV19,TRBJ1-2,CASKDRENYGYTF,TGTGCCAGTAAGGACAGGGAGAACTATGGCTACACCTTC
-,TRBD1,TRBV5-1,TRBJ1-2,CASSRGQGAGYGYTF,TGCGCCAGCAGCAGGGGACAGGGGGCAGGCTATGGCTACACCTTC
once,TRBD1,TRBV25-1,TRBJ1-5,CASSDPGTGDQPQHF,TGTGCCAGCAGTGACCCCGGGACAGGCGATCAGCCCCAGCATTTT
-,-,TRBV6-5,TRBJ2-6,CATYGSGANVLTF,TGTGCCACCTATGGCTCTGGGGCCAACGTCCTGACTTTC
-,-,TRBV4-3,TRBJ1-6,CASSQDWSSYNSPLHF,TGCGCCAGCAGCCAAGATTGGAGCTCCTATAATTCACCCCTCCACTTT